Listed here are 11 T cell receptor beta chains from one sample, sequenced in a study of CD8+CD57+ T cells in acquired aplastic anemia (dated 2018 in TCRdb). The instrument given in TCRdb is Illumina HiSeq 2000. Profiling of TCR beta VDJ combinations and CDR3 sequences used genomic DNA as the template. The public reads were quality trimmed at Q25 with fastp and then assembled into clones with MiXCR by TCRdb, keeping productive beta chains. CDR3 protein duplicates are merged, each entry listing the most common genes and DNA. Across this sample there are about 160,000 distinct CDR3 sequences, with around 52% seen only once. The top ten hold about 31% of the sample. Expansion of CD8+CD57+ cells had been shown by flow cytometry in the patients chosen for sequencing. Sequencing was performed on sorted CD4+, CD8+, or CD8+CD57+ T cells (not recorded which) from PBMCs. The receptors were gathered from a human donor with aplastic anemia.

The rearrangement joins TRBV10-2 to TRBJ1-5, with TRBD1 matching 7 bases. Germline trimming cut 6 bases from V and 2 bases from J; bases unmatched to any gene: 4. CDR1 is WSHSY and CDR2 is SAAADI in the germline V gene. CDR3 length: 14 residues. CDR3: CASRETGGNQPQHF. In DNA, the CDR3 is TGCGCCAGCAGGGAAACAGGGGGCAATCAGCCCCAGCATTTT.

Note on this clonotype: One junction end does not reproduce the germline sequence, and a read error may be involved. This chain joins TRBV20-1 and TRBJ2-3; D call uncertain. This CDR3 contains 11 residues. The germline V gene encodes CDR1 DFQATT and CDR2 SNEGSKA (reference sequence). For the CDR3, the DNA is TGCAGTGCTAGTGTCCCCGTTACGAAGTATTTT. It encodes CSASVPVTKYF.

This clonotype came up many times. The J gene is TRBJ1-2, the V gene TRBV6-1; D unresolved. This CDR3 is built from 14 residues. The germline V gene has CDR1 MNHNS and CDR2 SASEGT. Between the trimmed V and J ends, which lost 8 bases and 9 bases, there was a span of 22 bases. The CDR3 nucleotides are TGTGCCAGCTCAGATGGACTCCTCGTTCCACGCTACACCTTC. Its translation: CASSDGLLVPRYTF.

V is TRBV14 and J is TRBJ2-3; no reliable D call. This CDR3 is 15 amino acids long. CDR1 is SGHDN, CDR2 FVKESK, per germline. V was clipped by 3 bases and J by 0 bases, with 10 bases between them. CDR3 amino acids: CASSQRSRSTDTQYF. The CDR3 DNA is TGTGCCAGCAGCCAGAGGAGTAGAAGCACAGATACGCAGTATTTT.

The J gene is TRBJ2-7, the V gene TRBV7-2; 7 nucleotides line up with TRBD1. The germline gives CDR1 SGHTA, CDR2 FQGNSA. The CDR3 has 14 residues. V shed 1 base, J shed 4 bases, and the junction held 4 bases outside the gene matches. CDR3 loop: CASSLGTGQYEQYF. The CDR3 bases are TGTGCCAGCAGCTTAGGGACAGGCCAATACGAGCAGTACTTC.

In DNA form, the CDR3 reads TGCGCCAGCAGCTTGGCCAGAGGGGTTACTGAAGCTTTCTTT. Translating it yields CASSLARGVTEAFF. The chain employs TRBV5-1 and TRBJ1-1; TRBD1 might be the D (5 bases). Trimming left V 0 bases short and J 5 bases short, with 11 bases between. This CDR3 is 14 amino acids long. Germline loops: CDR1 SGHRS, CDR2 YFSETQ.

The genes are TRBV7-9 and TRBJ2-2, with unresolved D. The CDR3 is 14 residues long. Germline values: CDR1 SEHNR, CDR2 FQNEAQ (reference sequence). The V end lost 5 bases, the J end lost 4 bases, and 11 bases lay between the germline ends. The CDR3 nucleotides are TGTGCCAGCAGCCGGCCATCGAGCACCGGGGAGCTGTTTTTT. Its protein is CASSRPSSTGELFF.

CDR3 DNA sequence: TGTGCCAGCAGTTCCTTCGGACAGGGGGCCACTGAAGCTTTCTTT. This sequence encodes CASSSFGQGATEAFF. The chain employs TRBV6-5 and TRBJ1-1, with 11 positions matching TRBD1. The length of the CDR3 is 15 residues. The germline V gene encodes CDR1 MNHEY and CDR2 SVGAGI. V gave up 4 bases and J gave up 4 bases; unmatched junction bases: 5.

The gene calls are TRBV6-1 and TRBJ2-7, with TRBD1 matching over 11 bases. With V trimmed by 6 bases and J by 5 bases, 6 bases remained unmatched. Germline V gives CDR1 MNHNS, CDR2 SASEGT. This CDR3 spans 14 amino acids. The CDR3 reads CASSAGQGGNEQYF. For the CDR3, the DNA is TGTGCCAGCAGCGCGGGACAGGGGGGGAACGAGCAGTACTTC.

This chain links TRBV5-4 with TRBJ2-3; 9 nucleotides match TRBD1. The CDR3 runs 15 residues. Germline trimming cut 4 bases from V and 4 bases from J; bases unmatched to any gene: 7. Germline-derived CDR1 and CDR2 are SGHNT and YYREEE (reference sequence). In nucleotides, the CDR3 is TGTGCCAGCAGCGTGGACAGGGGCAGAGCAGATACGCAGTATTTT. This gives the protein CASSVDRGRADTQYF. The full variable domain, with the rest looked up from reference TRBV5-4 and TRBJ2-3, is ETGVTQSPTHLIKTRGQQVTLRCSSQSGHNTVSWYQQALGQGPQFIFQYYREEENGRGNFPPRFSGLQFPNYSSELNVNALELDDSALYLCASSVDRGRADTQYFGPGTRLTVL.

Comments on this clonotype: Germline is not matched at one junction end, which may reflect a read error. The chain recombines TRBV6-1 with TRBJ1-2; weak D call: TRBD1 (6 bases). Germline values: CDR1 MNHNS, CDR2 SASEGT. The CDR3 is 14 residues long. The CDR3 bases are TGTGCCAGCAGTGCGGGGGGGGCTAACTGTGGCTACACCTTC. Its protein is CASSAGGANCGYTF.